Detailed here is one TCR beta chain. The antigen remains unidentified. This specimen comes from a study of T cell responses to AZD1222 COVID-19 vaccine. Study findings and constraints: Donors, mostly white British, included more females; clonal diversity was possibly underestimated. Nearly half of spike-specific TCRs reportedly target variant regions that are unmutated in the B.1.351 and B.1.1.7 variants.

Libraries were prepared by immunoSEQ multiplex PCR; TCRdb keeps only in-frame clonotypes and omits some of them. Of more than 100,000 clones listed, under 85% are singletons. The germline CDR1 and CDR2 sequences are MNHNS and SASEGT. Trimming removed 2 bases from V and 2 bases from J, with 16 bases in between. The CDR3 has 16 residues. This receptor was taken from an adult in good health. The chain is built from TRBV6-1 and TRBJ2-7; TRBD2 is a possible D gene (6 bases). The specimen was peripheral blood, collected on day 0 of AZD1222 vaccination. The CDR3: CASSETVAVPTYEQYF. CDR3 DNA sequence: TGTGCCAGCAGTGAAACAGTAGCGGTCCCCACCTACGAGCAGTACTTC.